The text below deals with one T cell receptor (beta chain). Sequencing was performed with immunoSEQ multiplex PCR; in TCRdb, only in-frame clones are kept and a portion is missing. This sample carries roughly 290,000 clones, around 81% of them seen once, and the ten largest clones take over 3.5%. The data derive from a study of blood T cell repertoires in COVID-19. CDR3 length equals 14 residues. Germline loops: CDR1 SGHNT, CDR2 YYREEE (reference sequence). Unmatched junction bases numbered 3, after V lost 2 bases and J lost 4 bases. Sequencing was carried out using peripheral blood. The chain uses TRBV5-4 and TRBJ2-5; TRBD2 aligns across 9 bases. This sequence was found in a woman between 50 and 59 years old with active or convalescent COVID-19. The CDR3 DNA reads TGTGCCAGCAGCTTAAGTAGCGGGGGAGAGACCCAGTACTTC. This sequence encodes CASSLSSGGETQYF.